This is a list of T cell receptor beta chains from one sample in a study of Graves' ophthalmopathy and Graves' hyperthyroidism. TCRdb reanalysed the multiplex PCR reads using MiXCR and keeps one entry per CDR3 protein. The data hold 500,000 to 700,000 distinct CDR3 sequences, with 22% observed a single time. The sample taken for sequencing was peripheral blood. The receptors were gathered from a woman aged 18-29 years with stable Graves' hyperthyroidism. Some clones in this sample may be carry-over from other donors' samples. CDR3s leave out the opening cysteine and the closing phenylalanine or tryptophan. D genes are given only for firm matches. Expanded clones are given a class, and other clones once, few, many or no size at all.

cdr3_aa: TIPNPGGNEQY
v_call: TRBV20-1
clone_size: many
d_call: NA

cdr3_aa: AWSIQIETQY
v_call: TRBV30
clone_size: few
d_call: NA

cdr3_aa: ASTTANEAF
v_call: TRBV7-2
clone_size: NA
d_call: NA

cdr3_aa: ASGRGTEAF
v_call: TRBV11-2
clone_size: many
d_call: NA

cdr3_aa: ASSLYPSGQGGRMPQH
v_call: TRBV27
clone_size: many
d_call: TRBD1

cdr3_aa: ASRQLGGVDTEAF
v_call: TRBV6-1
clone_size: many
d_call: NA

cdr3_aa: ASGDPASGAYEQY
v_call: TRBV6-2/TRBV6-3
clone_size: NA
d_call: TRBD2

cdr3_aa: ASKGLAGRETQY
v_call: TRBV6-1
clone_size: many
d_call: TRBD2

cdr3_aa: SAIQGNQPQH
v_call: TRBV20-1
clone_size: many
d_call: NA

cdr3_aa: SVDEERNYGYT
v_call: TRBV29-1
clone_size: NA
d_call: NA

cdr3_aa: ASSPLGGPGGSTNQPQH
v_call: TRBV18
clone_size: NA
d_call: NA

cdr3_aa: ATPGWHGTGELF
v_call: TRBV6-1
clone_size: NA
d_call: NA

cdr3_aa: ASSLDSDSGANVLT
v_call: TRBV5-1
clone_size: many
d_call: NA

cdr3_aa: ASRSSGGGTEAF
v_call: TRBV27
clone_size: few
d_call: NA

cdr3_aa: ASSEAPSYNSPLH
v_call: TRBV6-1
clone_size: NA
d_call: NA

cdr3_aa: ASSIVGTGRGYT
v_call: TRBV19
clone_size: many
d_call: TRBD1

cdr3_aa: ASSPMRSLNTGELF
v_call: TRBV13
clone_size: many
d_call: NA

cdr3_aa: ASSPWDNEQF
v_call: TRBV7-2
clone_size: many
d_call: NA